The clone carrying this T cell receptor beta chain was seen only a few times. Sequence at one end of the junction differs from germline and may be a read error. The data are from a study of blood T cells in healthy people across ages. As for the study in general: Capture via template switching afforded approximately one barcoded beta molecule per two T cells.

Germline V gives CDR1 LGHDT, CDR2 YNNKEL (reference sequence). The CDR3 is 13 amino acids. Total RNA extraction produced at least 5 micrograms (per sample) for the study. PCR was performed a second time for about 6 to 11 cycles using a sample-barcoded 5' primer and a J-beta primer mix. Each cDNA was tagged by a template-switch adaptor containing 12 random nucleotides. Via MiXCR, TCRdb re-called the 5' RACE reads, giving one row per CDR3 protein. There are around 1,000,000 distinct CDR3 sequences in the sample; almost 25% occur only once, and 0.65% to 0.95% lies in the top ten. These data are also associated with another study on T cells of mothers and their children. That source notes: Overlap in related mother-child pairs always slightly exceeded unrelated pairs, never significantly.

The TCR sequence derives from a girl aged 2 to 9 in good health. Material: blood. The chain is built from TRBV3-1 and TRBJ1-1; no firm D call. CDR3 protein: CASSQEFIGQLKF. CDR3 coding DNA: TGTGCCAGCAGCCAAGAGTTCATTGGGCAGTTGAAGTTT.